These 27 T cell receptor beta chains share one sample of origin, sequenced in a study of long-term antiretroviral therapy in people with HIV. Version v3.0 of the immunoSEQ assay ran at survey level. The repertoire was sequenced with immunoSEQ multiplex PCR; TCRdb's copy has only in-frame clones and lacks some. Of about 24,000 clones listed, 79% were seen once; the top ten hold 8% to 10%. The starting material was unsorted PBMCs, obtained 1.2 years after starting antiretroviral therapy. Receptors were obtained from a woman aged 40 to 55 with HIV.

J is TRBJ2-3 and V is TRBV10-3, with TRBD2 as a possible D gene (5 bases). The CDR3 consists of 15 residues. Germline assignment: CDR1 ENHRY and CDR2 SYGVKD. The V end lost 2 bases, the J end lost 2 bases, and 11 bases lay between the germline ends. The CDR3 DNA follows: TGTGCCATCAGTGAGGAGGGAGCGTCCACAGATACGCAGTATTTT. This sequence encodes CAISEEGASTDTQYF.

This rearrangement joins TRBV30 to TRBJ1-3, with TRBD1 as a possible D gene (5 bases). Germline V CDR1 and CDR2: GTSNPN, SVGIG (reference sequence). Trimming cost V 5 bases and J 0 bases, with 8 bases left between them. The CDR3 is 13 residues long. The CDR3 loop reads CAWGTGSGNTIYF. The CDR3 DNA follows: TGTGCCTGGGGGACCGGCTCTGGAAACACCATATATTTT. Together with reference TRBV30 and TRBJ1-3, the CDR3 gives the full variable domain: SQTIHQWPATLVQPVGSPLSLECTVEGTSNPNLYWYRQAAGRGLQLLFYSVGIGQISSEVPQNLSASRPQDRQFILSSKKLLLSDSGFYLCAWGTGSGNTIYFGEGSWLTVV.

This clone has just a few counts. The junction differs from germline at one of its ends, possibly a read error. The V and J genes are TRBV12-5 and TRBJ2-7; D ambiguous. In germline, CDR1 is LGHNT, CDR2 FRNRAP. This CDR3 contains 12 residues. The CDR3 bases are TGTGCTAGTGGTTTGGTTGCGGTCCTTCTCAACTTC. Translated: CASGLVAVLLNF. The full variable domain, with the rest looked up from reference TRBV12-5 and TRBJ2-7, is DARVTQTPRHKVTEMGQEVTMRCQPILGHNTVFWYRQTMMQGLELLAYFRNRAPLDDSGMPKDRFSAEMPDATLATLKIQPSEPRDSAVYFCASGLVAVLLNFGPGTRLTVT.

Only one count was recorded for this clone. V and J are TRBV25-1 and TRBJ1-2; 7 bases fit TRBD1. Germline V gene data show CDR1 as MGHDK and CDR2 as SYGVNS. The CDR3 has 12 amino acids. With V trimmed by 6 bases and J by 4 bases, 2 bases remained unmatched. The CDR3 bases are TGTGCCAGCAGAAGGGACAGCTATGGCTACACCTTC. Encoded protein: CASRRDSYGYTF.

The chain recombines TRBV11-2 with TRBJ1-4; tentative D call: TRBD1 (5 bases). V dropped 5 bases and J dropped 0 bases, with 13 bases sitting between them. Germline assignment: CDR1 SGHAT and CDR2 FQNNGV. The CDR3 spans 16 residues. The CDR3 sequence: CASSRGDFATNEKLFF. The CDR3 DNA sequence: TGTGCCAGCAGCCGGGGGGATTTTGCAACTAATGAAAAACTGTTTTTT.

This rearrangement joins TRBV5-1 to TRBJ2-2; perhaps TRBD1 as D (5 bases). V lost 3 bases, J lost 6 bases, and 9 bases lay in between. Germline V gene data show CDR1 as SGHRS and CDR2 as YFSETQ. This CDR3 has 13 residues. The CDR3 DNA follows: TGCGCCAGCAGCTCACAGGCTCCCGGGGAGCTGTTTTTT. It specifies CASSSQAPGELFF.

This CDR3 reads CASSQIEGGAGATDTQYF. CDR3 DNA sequence: TGCGCCAGCAGCCAAATCGAGGGGGGGGCCGGGGCCACAGATACGCAGTATTTT. This chain connects TRBV4-3 to TRBJ2-3; tentatively, D is TRBD2 (7 bases). The CDR3 runs to 18 residues. V lost 2 bases and J lost 2, with 20 bases in between. CDR1 is LGHNA, CDR2 YSLEER, per germline.

The V gene is TRBV5-6, the J gene TRBJ2-3; TRBD2 agrees at 13 bases. Germline trimming cut 3 bases from V and 2 bases from J; bases unmatched to any gene: 6. The germline V gene encodes CDR1 SGHDT and CDR2 YYEEEE. The length of the CDR3 is 17 residues. CDR3 sequence: CASSSGLAGVVTDTQYF. The CDR3, as DNA: TGTGCCAGCAGCTCAGGACTAGCGGGAGTTGTCACAGATACGCAGTATTTT.

V is TRBV7-2 and J is TRBJ1-5; 7 positions match TRBD1. Per the germline V gene, CDR1 is SGHTA and CDR2 is FQGNSA. The length of the CDR3 is 17 residues. The ends lost 5 bases at V and 0 bases at J; junction bases unmatched: 10. The CDR3 reads CASSKGARGYSNQPQHF. The CDR3 DNA follows: TGTGCCAGCAGCAAGGGGGCGAGGGGTTATAGCAATCAGCCCCAGCATTTT.

The chain carries TRBV5-4 and TRBJ2-1; the D gene is possibly TRBD2 (6 bases). This CDR3 is 14 amino acids long. Between the trimmed V and J ends, which lost 3 bases and 2 bases, there was a span of 9 bases. Germline V gene lookup returns CDR1 SGHNT and CDR2 YYREEE (reference sequence). The CDR3 region is CASSSAGTYNEQFF. For the CDR3, the DNA is TGTGCCAGCAGCTCCGCGGGGACCTACAATGAGCAGTTCTTC.

This chain uses TRBV10-3 with TRBJ2-2; the D is unclear. The CDR3 totals 14 residues. The V end lost 10 bases, the J end lost 0 bases, and 12 bases lay between the germline ends. CDR1 and CDR2 from the germline V gene are ENHRY and SYGVKD. The CDR3 DNA reads as TGTGCCACCGGAACTAAGCCGAACACCGGGGAGCTGTTTTTT. As protein: CATGTKPNTGELFF.

V and J are TRBV29-1 and TRBJ2-5; D perhaps matches TRBD1 (5 bases). Germline V gene sequence: CDR1 SQVTM, CDR2 ANQGSEA. CDR3 size: 12 residues. Trimming shortened V by 3 bases and J by 9 bases, and 14 bases separated the two germline ends. For the CDR3, the DNA is TGCAGCGTTGATAGGGATCAAGGGGCCCAGTACTTC. Translating it yields CSVDRDQGAQYF. Combining the CDR3 with reference TRBV29-1 and TRBJ2-5 gives the whole variable domain SAVISQKPSRDICQRGTSLTIQCQVDSQVTMMFWYRQQPGQSLTLIATANQGSEATYESGFVIDKFPISRPNLTFSTLTVSNMSPEDSSIYLCSVDRDQGAQYFGPGTRLLVL.

V gene TRBV27 combines with J gene TRBJ2-1; D might be TRBD1 (6 bases). There are 13 residues in the CDR3. Trimming took 6 bases from V and 1 from J, leaving 7 bases between them. The germline CDR1 and CDR2 sequences are MNHEY and SMNVEV (reference sequence). The CDR3: CASRRGSYNEQFF. The DNA of the CDR3 is TGTGCCAGCAGGAGGGGGTCCTACAATGAGCAGTTCTTC.

The rearrangement links TRBV10-2 to TRBJ1-1; D not certain. V was trimmed by 1 base and J by 7 bases, leaving 4 bases between them. The V gene's germline CDR1 is WSHSY and CDR2 SAAADI. This CDR3 spans 11 amino acids. The CDR3 DNA reads TGCGCCAGCAGTGAGTTGGATGAAGCTTTCTTT. This translates into CASSELDEAFF.

The V call is TRBV27, the J call TRBJ2-7; no reliable D call. CDR1 and CDR2 (germline): MNHEY, SMNVEV (reference sequence). With 6 bases removed from V and 3 bases from J, the gap between germline ends came to 12 bases. The CDR3 loop spans 13 amino acids. The CDR3 spells CASRAAGVYEQYF. The CDR3 coding sequence is TGTGCCAGCAGGGCAGCCGGAGTCTACGAGCAGTACTTC.

The gene calls are TRBV6-6 and TRBJ1-5; 8 bases are shared with TRBD1. The CDR3 is made up of 14 amino acids. V lost 5 bases to trimming and J lost 5 bases; unmatched junction nucleotides: 5. Germline V lookup: CDR1 MNHNY, CDR2 SVGAGI (reference sequence). The chain's CDR3 is CASSRDRFDQPQHF. For the CDR3, the DNA is TGTGCCAGCAGTCGGGACAGGTTCGATCAGCCCCAGCATTTT.

This chain links TRBV29-1 with TRBJ1-1; D gene ambiguous. Trimming took off 5 bases at V and 4 bases at J, with 5 bases between the two ends. Germline CDR1 SQVTM, CDR2 ANQGSEA. The CDR3 covers 10 residues. The CDR3 nucleotides read TGCAGCGTTCTAGCCACTGAAGCTTTCTTT. Its translation is CSVLATEAFF.

This chain joins TRBV27 and TRBJ2-1; 8 nucleotides agree with TRBD2. CDR3 length: 15 residues. Germline CDR1 is MNHEY and CDR2 is SMNVEV (reference sequence). Trimming removed 1 base from V and 3 bases from J; junction bases left unmatched: 2. CDR3 bases: TGTGCCAGCAGTTTATTGCGGGGGGACTACAATGAGCAGTTCTTC. This sequence encodes CASSLLRGDYNEQFF.

The V call is TRBV6-1, the J call TRBJ2-7; D unclear. Looked up from germline, CDR1 is MNHNS and CDR2 is SASEGT. The CDR3 runs to 13 residues. Trimming cost V 4 bases and J 4 bases, with 11 bases left between them. As DNA, the CDR3 is TGTGCCAGCAGTGTCCAGCCTGGATACGAGCAGTACTTC. This sequence encodes CASSVQPGYEQYF.

The gene calls are TRBV10-3 and TRBJ2-7; the match to TRBD1 covers 11 bases. With 11 bases clipped from V and 4 bases from J, the junction kept 10 bases outside the gene matches. In germline, CDR1 is ENHRY, CDR2 SYGVKD. CDR3 length equals 14 residues. The CDR3: CASSQGDRGYEQYF. The CDR3 nucleotides are TGTGCCTCATCTCAGGGGGACAGGGGGTACGAGCAGTACTTC.

CDR3 sequence: CASSSPLYEQYF. The CDR3 DNA reads as TGTGCCAGCAGTTCGCCCCTCTACGAGCAGTACTTC. The chain carries TRBV6-5 and TRBJ2-7; D unresolved. V lost 4 bases and J lost 3, with 7 bases in between. The CDR3 extends over 12 amino acids. The germline V gene has CDR1 MNHEY and CDR2 SVGAGI.

V is TRBV7-9 and J is TRBJ2-1; D not certain. The ends were cut back, 0 bases at V and 6 bases at J, with 6 bases in the middle. Per germline, CDR1 SEHNR and CDR2 FQNEAQ (reference sequence). This CDR3 has 13 residues. As DNA, the CDR3 is TGTGCCAGCAGCTTAGCAGGTCTCAATGAGCAGTTCTTC. Its protein is CASSLAGLNEQFF.

J is TRBJ1-2 and V is TRBV5-4; D call uncertain. This CDR3 has 13 amino acids. Germline V lookup: CDR1 SGHNT, CDR2 YYREEE (reference sequence). Trimming removed 0 bases from V and 3 bases from J, with 6 bases in between. CDR3: CASSLDGYYGYTF. The CDR3 nucleotides read TGTGCCAGCAGCTTGGATGGTTACTATGGCTACACCTTC.

This chain links TRBV15 with TRBJ1-2; the match to TRBD1 covers 8 bases. The CDR3 loop spans 14 amino acids. Germline V lookup: CDR1 LNHNV, CDR2 YYDKDF (reference sequence). The ends lost 0 bases at V and 8 bases at J; junction bases unmatched: 5. CDR3 bases: TGTGCCACCAGCAGAGACAGGGGGCAAGGGGGCTACACCTTC. This codes for CATSRDRGQGGYTF.

The rearrangement links TRBV5-6 to TRBJ1-5; no firm D call. Germline V gives CDR1 SGHDT, CDR2 YYEEEE. This CDR3 comprises 12 residues. V gave up 2 bases and J gave up 6 bases, with 6 bases separating them. The CDR3 reads CASSFIGQPQHF. CDR3 bases: TGTGCCAGCAGCTTTATCGGTCAGCCCCAGCATTTT.

The table lists this clone with a count of one. The J gene is TRBJ1-3, the V gene TRBV5-6; weak D call: TRBD1 (5 bases). Trimming removed 1 base at V and 8 bases at J, with 13 bases between. The CDR3 has 14 residues. Germline V gene data show CDR1 as SGHDT and CDR2 as YYEEEE. The CDR3 nucleotides read TGTGCCAGCAGCTTGAACAGGCGGCGCGACACCATATATTTT. It translates to CASSLNRRRDTIYF.

The chain couples TRBV5-1 to TRBJ1-5; D gene ambiguous. V lost 0 bases and J 5 bases, leaving 12 bases between the germline ends. The CDR3 consists of 15 residues. Per germline, CDR1 SGHRS and CDR2 YFSETQ. The CDR3 is CASSLAGFVDQPQHF. Here the CDR3 DNA reads TGCGCCAGCAGCTTGGCAGGATTTGTGGATCAGCCCCAGCATTTT.